Below are 11 T cell receptor beta chains sequenced from a single sample in a study of OX40 agonist ivuxolimab in advanced cancers. TCRdb's table, derived via immunoSEQ multiplex PCR, lists solely in-frame clones and lacks some. Among over 65,000 clones listed, roughly 84% were seen once. This specimen consisted of CD4+ or CD8+ T cells sorted from blood, obtained in a trial of the OX40 agonist ivuxolimab. All receptors derive from an adult with an advanced solid tumor such as melanoma, head and neck, liver or kidney cancer.

The V gene is TRBV19, the J gene TRBJ2-7, with 10 bases identical to TRBD2. In germline, CDR1 is LNHDA, CDR2 SQIVND (reference sequence). CDR3 size: 15 residues. After removal of 5 bases from V and 2 bases from J, the junction contained 6 bases not matched to a gene. In DNA, the CDR3 is TGTGCCAGTAGTGGCCCTAGCGGGAGCCCCTACGAGCAGTACTTC. This encodes CASSGPSGSPYEQYF.

This chain uses TRBV30 with TRBJ2-3; 8 nucleotides line up with TRBD2. The V and J ends lost 4 bases and 6 bases, in that order; junction bases with no gene match: 6. CDR1 is GTSNPN and CDR2 is SVGIG in the germline V gene (reference sequence). CDR3 length equals 13 residues. CDR3: CAWKRGGWDTQYF. The CDR3 DNA sequence: TGTGCCTGGAAACGGGGGGGCTGGGATACGCAGTATTTT.

By proportion, this clone is medium-sized. This chain uses TRBV5-8 with TRBJ2-7; D unclear. The CDR3 is 14 amino acids. Trimming pared 5 bases from V and 2 bases from J, leaving 14 bases between. CDR1 and CDR2 from the germline V gene are SGHTS and YDEGEE. For the CDR3, the DNA is TGTGCCAGCAGATCCATGAACCCGCCCTACGAGCAGTACTTC. It codes for CASRSMNPPYEQYF.

The chain carries TRBV7-2 and TRBJ2-7; TRBD1 matches at 9 bases. Germline CDR1 and CDR2: SGHTA and FQGNSA. This CDR3 has 14 amino acids. V shed 5 bases, J shed 6 bases, and the junction held 8 bases outside the gene matches. The CDR3, as DNA: TGTGCCAGCAGCCCCTGGGACAGGGCAGGCGAGCAGTACTTC. Residues: CASSPWDRAGEQYF. The full variable domain, completed using reference TRBV7-2 and TRBJ2-7, is GAGVSQSPSNKVTEKGKDVELRCDPISGHTALYWYRQSLGQGLEFLIYFQGNSAPDKSGLPSDRFSAERTGGSVSTLTIQRTQQEDSAVYLCASSPWDRAGEQYFGPGTRLTVT.

The chain is built from TRBV27 and TRBJ2-1; tentative D call: TRBD1 (6 bases). Trimming took off 3 bases at V and 0 bases at J, with 15 bases between the two ends. This CDR3 has 17 amino acids. CDR1 and CDR2 from the germline V gene are MNHEY and SMNVEV (reference sequence). The CDR3 region is CASSLGYRASSYNEQFF. CDR3 DNA: TGTGCCAGCAGTTTGGGATACAGGGCGAGCTCCTACAATGAGCAGTTCTTC.

The V and J genes are TRBV6-5 and TRBJ2-4; D perhaps matches TRBD1 (5 bases). This CDR3 region has 16 residues. V lost 0 bases to trimming and J lost 3 bases, with 12 bases between them. The germline V gene has CDR1 MNHEY and CDR2 SVGAGI. The CDR3 DNA reads TGTGCCAGCAGTTACTCTTGGGGCGGACGCAAAAACATTCAGTACTTC. It codes for CASSYSWGGRKNIQYF.

The genes are TRBV30 and TRBJ1-1, with D tentatively TRBD1 (6 bases). V shed 4 bases and J shed 4 bases, with 13 bases lying between them. The CDR3 length is 13 residues. CDR1 is GTSNPN and CDR2 is SVGIG in the germline V gene (reference sequence). The DNA for the CDR3 is TGTGCCTGGATGAGGGGGTACGGCACTGAAGCTTTCTTT. Encoded protein: CAWMRGYGTEAFF.

V is TRBV5-4 and J is TRBJ2-3, with D uncertain. The CDR3 loop spans 12 amino acids. The germline V gene has CDR1 SGHNT and CDR2 YYREEE (reference sequence). Trimming took 0 bases from V and 5 from J, leaving 4 bases between them. CDR3 sequence: CASSLDVDTQYF. CDR3 nucleotide sequence: TGTGCCAGCAGCTTGGATGTAGATACGCAGTATTTT.

This clone turned up a few times. The chain is built from TRBV6-1 and TRBJ2-3; TRBD2 agrees at 13 bases. There are 19 residues in the CDR3. The V gene end was trimmed by 3 bases and the J gene end by 0 bases; junction bases not matched to a gene: 9. CDR1 is MNHNS, CDR2 SASEGT, per germline. CDR3 protein: CASSETGLAGASSTDTQYF. The CDR3 DNA is TGTGCCAGCAGTGAGACAGGACTAGCGGGGGCCTCTAGCACAGATACGCAGTATTTT.

The chain combines TRBV28 with TRBJ1-2, with D tentatively TRBD1 (5 bases). Trimming removed 7 bases from V and 5 bases from J, with 14 bases in between. Germline V gene sequence: CDR1 MDHEN, CDR2 SYDVKM. This CDR3 has 13 residues. CDR3 DNA sequence: TGTGCCAGCACCCCGGGGGGTAGATATGGCTACACCTTC. As protein: CASTPGGRYGYTF.

V usage is TRBV2 and J usage is TRBJ2-1; 8 bases line up with TRBD2. The CDR3 sequence is 15 residues long. Germline assignment: CDR1 SNHLY and CDR2 FYNNEI. The trim removed 9 bases at V and 9 bases at J, leaving 16 bases unmatched. The CDR3 loop is CASSGLAGGEGEQFF. The CDR3 DNA reads as TGTGCCAGTTCGGGTCTAGCGGGCGGAGAGGGTGAGCAGTTCTTC.